Below are 25 T cell receptor beta chains sequenced from a single sample in a study of T cell repertoires in ileal Crohn's disease (dated by TCRdb to between 2019 and 2020). The method behind the library was the immunoSEQ multiplex PCR assay. TCRdb's version of the immuneACCESS table is confined to in-frame rearrangements and falls short of the full clone set. An unresolved V gene accounts for under half of the shortfall where checked; the remainder is of unknown origin. The table for this sample lists tens of thousands of clones; around 80% of them were counted only once. Together, the top ten hold roughly 5.5% of the sample. The sequenced sample was ileal tissue. The receptor set was obtained from an adult with Crohn's disease.

This chain links TRBV7-2 with TRBJ2-3, with 7 nucleotides matching TRBD2. CDR3 length equals 15 residues. Germline V gives CDR1 SGHTA, CDR2 FQGNSA. The V gene end was trimmed by 10 bases and the J gene end by 0 bases; junction bases not matched to a gene: 10. The CDR3 nucleotides are TGTGCCACCACCCCCGGGGAGGGAAGCACAGATACGCAGTATTTT. Translating it yields CATTPGEGSTDTQYF.

The genes are TRBV5-1 and TRBJ2-7, with 7 bases matching TRBD1. CDR3 size: 12 residues. Germline CDR1 reads SGHRS; CDR2 reads YFSETQ. V shed 3 bases, J shed 4 bases, and the junction held 1 base outside the gene matches. The CDR3 DNA reads as TGCGCCAGCAGCTCGACAGGGTACGAGCAGTACTTC. Protein: CASSSTGYEQYF.

This clone was observed a single time. This chain's CDR3 is CASSWVGQRIYGYTF. DNA of the CDR3: TGTGCCAGCAGCTGGGTCGGACAGAGAATATATGGCTACACCTTC. This chain links TRBV5-6 with TRBJ1-2; possible D gene TRBD1, 6 bases. The CDR3 is 15 amino acids. The V gene's germline CDR1 is SGHDT and CDR2 YYEEEE. V gave up 3 bases and J gave up 5 bases, with 17 bases separating them.

The rearrangement uses TRBV7-9 and TRBJ1-1; D unclear. The CDR3 covers 17 residues. V lost 5 bases, J lost 4 bases, and 23 bases lay in between. Germline V gives CDR1 SEHNR, CDR2 FQNEAQ (reference sequence). The CDR3 sequence is CASSQTGGRTIFTEAFF. DNA of the CDR3: TGTGCCAGCAGCCAAACCGGAGGGAGAACTATATTCACTGAAGCTTTCTTT.

This sequence joins TRBV19 and TRBJ2-2; TRBD1 might be the D (6 bases). V lost 7 bases and J lost 4, with 13 bases in between. Germline V CDR1 and CDR2: LNHDA, SQIVND (reference sequence). CDR3 size: 14 residues. This CDR3 is CASKVAGVTGELFF. The DNA for the CDR3 is TGTGCCAGTAAGGTGGCAGGGGTCACCGGGGAGCTGTTTTTT.

The chain employs TRBV30 and TRBJ1-2, with TRBD1 matching 9 bases. Germline V lookup: CDR1 GTSNPN, CDR2 SVGIG (reference sequence). After removal of 1 base from V and 3 bases from J, the junction contained 9 bases not matched to a gene. There are 16 residues in the CDR3. The CDR3 here is CAWSGEGQGGYYGYTF. DNA for the CDR3: TGTGCCTGGAGTGGTGAGGGACAGGGAGGTTACTATGGCTACACCTTC.

The rearrangement uses TRBV5-1 and TRBJ2-2; perhaps TRBD1 as D (6 bases). CDR1 SGHRS and CDR2 YFSETQ come from the germline V gene. The CDR3 spans 14 residues. V was clipped by 3 bases and J by 1 base, with 7 bases between them. The DNA for the CDR3 is TGCGCCAGCAGCTGGGGACAGAACACCGGGGAGCTGTTTTTT. It codes for CASSWGQNTGELFF.

The chain is built from TRBV20-1 and TRBJ2-3; D gene uncertain. The germline V gene has CDR1 DFQATT and CDR2 SNEGSKA (reference sequence). The CDR3 loop spans 11 amino acids. Trimming removed 4 bases from V and 6 bases from J, with 8 bases in between. Written as DNA, the CDR3 is TGCAGTGCTATTGAGAGGGATACGCAGTATTTT. Its protein product is CSAIERDTQYF.

This sequence joins TRBV5-6 and TRBJ1-2, with D unclear. V lost 0 bases and J lost 8, with 11 bases in between. Germline V gene sequence: CDR1 SGHDT, CDR2 YYEEEE. The CDR3 sequence is 13 residues long. The CDR3 loop is CASSLAGGGGYTF. DNA of the CDR3: TGTGCCAGCAGCTTGGCCGGAGGAGGCGGCTACACCTTC.

This clone was counted a single time. The chain is built from TRBV5-1 and TRBJ1-1; 8 bases are a match to TRBD1. Germline V gene sequence: CDR1 SGHRS, CDR2 YFSETQ. The CDR3 has 13 residues. V shed 7 bases and J 2 bases; nucleotides not matched to a gene: 4. The CDR3 reads CASRQGLNTEAFF. In nucleotides, the CDR3 is TGCGCCAGCCGACAGGGGCTTAACACTGAAGCTTTCTTT.

This rearrangement joins TRBV19 to TRBJ1-2; the D gene is possibly TRBD1 (5 bases). V was pared by 6 bases and J by 4 bases, with 15 bases between. This CDR3 region has 14 residues. CDR1 is LNHDA and CDR2 is SQIVND in the germline V gene (reference sequence). The CDR3 here is CASRKKGASYGYTF. The CDR3 DNA sequence: TGTGCCAGTAGGAAGAAAGGGGCTAGCTATGGCTACACCTTC. Variable domain in full (rest from reference TRBV19 and TRBJ1-2): DGGITQSPKYLFRKEGQNVTLSCEQNLNHDAMYWYRQDPGQGLRLIYYSQIVNDFQKGDIAEGYSVSREKKESFPLTVTSAQKNPTAFYLCASRKKGASYGYTFGSGTRLTVV.

The chain has TRBV2 and TRBJ1-5; TRBD1 agrees at 8 bases. There are 17 residues in the CDR3. Per the germline V gene, CDR1 is SNHLY and CDR2 is FYNNEI. The V segment lost 6 bases and the J segment 5 bases; nucleotides outside the gene matches: 15. Written as DNA, the CDR3 is TGTGCCAGCAGCCCCGGACAGGGTGAAATCCTTTATCAGCCCCAGCATTTT. This codes for CASSPGQGEILYQPQHF.

The chain combines TRBV9 with TRBJ2-2, with TRBD1 matching over 7 bases. In germline, CDR1 is SGDLS, CDR2 YYNGEE. This CDR3 has 16 residues. Trimming took 4 bases from V and 6 from J; bases not matched to a gene: 12. This CDR3 is CASSTRTGWEAGELFF. For the CDR3, the DNA is TGTGCCAGCAGCACCCGGACAGGATGGGAAGCCGGGGAGCTGTTTTTT.

This sequence joins TRBV9 and TRBJ1-2; weak D call: TRBD1 (6 bases). The germline V gene encodes CDR1 SGDLS and CDR2 YYNGEE. The CDR3 is made up of 14 amino acids. V shed 0 bases and J shed 3 bases, with 9 bases lying between them. The CDR3: CASSVGTAYYGYTF. CDR3 nucleotides: TGTGCCAGCAGCGTAGGGACAGCCTACTATGGCTACACCTTC. Filled out from reference TRBV9 and TRBJ1-2, the complete variable domain reads DSGVTQTPKHLITATGQRVTLRCSPRSGDLSVYWYQQSLDQGLQFLIQYYNGEERAKGNILERFSAQQFPDLHSELNLSSLELGDSALYFCASSVGTAYYGYTFGSGTRLTVV.

V and J are TRBV27 and TRBJ1-2, with 9 bases aligning to TRBD1. The CDR3 sequence is 15 residues long. V lost 5 bases to trimming and J lost 6 bases; unmatched junction nucleotides: 10. Germline V gene lookup returns CDR1 MNHEY and CDR2 SMNVEV (reference sequence). This chain's CDR3 is CASSPKDRGWDGYTF. The CDR3 nucleotides read TGTGCCAGCAGTCCGAAAGACAGGGGGTGGGATGGCTACACCTTC.

V and J are TRBV29-1 and TRBJ2-5; TRBD1 might be the D (5 bases). The DNA matches TRBJ2-7 better at its end, which makes the J call doubtful. Looked up from germline, CDR1 is SQVTM and CDR2 is ANQGSEA. The CDR3 has 12 amino acids. The DNA of the CDR3 is TGCAGCGTTGAAGATGACAGTTACGAGCAGTACTTC. This gives the protein CSVEDDSYEQYF.

The chain links TRBV7-2 to TRBJ1-1, with 7 bases fitting TRBD1. Germline-derived CDR1 and CDR2 are SGHTA and FQGNSA. Trimming removed 4 bases from V and 8 bases from J; junction bases left unmatched: 10. The CDR3 extends over 14 amino acids. The CDR3 region has the DNA TGTGCCAGCAGCTCCCAGACAGGGCGGCTCGAAGCTTTCTTT. Translated, it gives CASSSQTGRLEAFF.

Here the CDR3 DNA reads TGCAGCGTTGCGGGACAGGGAGGCACTGAAGCTTTCTTT. Its translation is CSVAGQGGTEAFF. The chain combines TRBV29-1 with TRBJ1-1; TRBD1 matches at 9 bases. The V gene's germline CDR1 is SQVTM and CDR2 ANQGSEA. The CDR3 is made up of 13 amino acids. With V trimmed by 4 bases and J by 4 bases, 4 bases remained unmatched.

This clone came up a few times. V usage is TRBV11-2 and J usage is TRBJ2-2; 10 nucleotides match TRBD1. The CDR3 loop spans 15 amino acids. Germline values: CDR1 SGHAT, CDR2 FQNNGV. J was trimmed by 8 bases and V by 6 bases; bases with no gene match: 9. The CDR3 here is CASSSGTGVRGELFF. In nucleotides, the CDR3 is TGTGCCAGCAGTTCCGGGACAGGGGTTAGGGGGGAGCTGTTTTTT.

The chain links TRBV6-6 to TRBJ1-1; tentative D call: TRBD1 (5 bases). V shed 7 bases and J shed 3 bases, with 9 bases lying between them. The length of the CDR3 is 12 residues. The germline V gene encodes CDR1 MNHNY and CDR2 SVGAGI (reference sequence). The CDR3 region has the DNA TGTGCCAGCACTCAGGGTTACACTGAAGCTTTCTTT. Its protein is CASTQGYTEAFF.

The rearrangement uses TRBV4-1 and TRBJ2-5; D not certain. The length of the CDR3 is 13 residues. Per germline, CDR1 MGHRA and CDR2 YSYEKL. V was cut by 4 bases and J by 0 bases, with 6 bases left in between. The CDR3 reads CASSRPYQETQYF. The CDR3 DNA reads TGCGCCAGCAGCCGGCCTTACCAAGAGACCCAGTACTTC.

The chain links TRBV7-2 to TRBJ2-5; TRBD1 is a possible D gene (6 bases). Germline lookup yields CDR1 SGHTA and CDR2 FQGNSA. With 0 bases removed from V and 7 bases from J, the gap between germline ends came to 18 bases. There are 16 residues in the CDR3. The CDR3 sequence: CASSLAPGQGRGTQYF. The DNA of the CDR3 is TGTGCCAGCAGCTTAGCGCCAGGGCAGGGGAGAGGGACCCAGTACTTC.

The chain combines TRBV4-1 with TRBJ1-5; unclear D gene. This CDR3 region has 16 residues. Germline V gene lookup returns CDR1 MGHRA and CDR2 YSYEKL. V lost 1 base and J lost 1, with 11 bases in between. DNA of the CDR3: TGCGCCAGCAGCCAAGGGAATTCGGGAAGCAATCAGCCCCAGCATTTT. It codes for CASSQGNSGSNQPQHF.

The chain combines TRBV7-9 with TRBJ1-2; unclear D gene. The CDR3 contains 12 residues. Per germline, CDR1 SEHNR and CDR2 FQNEAQ (reference sequence). V lost 5 bases and J lost 0, with 4 bases in between. The CDR3 sequence: CASSPSNYGYTF. CDR3 bases: TGTGCCAGCAGCCCTTCTAACTATGGCTACACCTTC.

This clone has only one observation. The chain is built from TRBV10-3 and TRBJ2-2; 7 positions agree with TRBD1. The CDR3 contains 14 residues. J was trimmed by 6 bases and V by 6 bases; bases with no gene match: 7. Germline loops: CDR1 ENHRY, CDR2 SYGVKD. Here the CDR3 reads CAIRPGGSAGELFF. Here the CDR3 DNA reads TGTGCCATCAGGCCAGGGGGATCTGCCGGGGAGCTGTTTTTT.